This TCR beta chain originates from a study of blood T cell repertoires in COVID-19. Data came from immunoSEQ multiplex PCR; TCRdb stores just in-frame clones and leaves some out. The data show approximately 150,000 clones, 87% seen once. The origin of this receptor is a human donor in a cohort sampled during active COVID-19. The sample taken for sequencing was peripheral blood.

CDR3 DNA sequence: TGCGCCAGCAGCTTGGGCGATAGCGGGGTTTTCTACAATGAGCAGTTCTTC. It codes for CASSLGDSGVFYNEQFF. The chain uses TRBV5-1 and TRBJ2-1; 8 bases are a match to TRBD2. Losses at the gene ends were 0 bases for V and 3 bases for J; bases not matched to a gene: 8. The CDR3 loop spans 17 amino acids. Germline V lookup: CDR1 SGHRS, CDR2 YFSETQ.